Shown below are 27 T cell receptor beta chains from a single sample sequenced in a study of human T cells and chemical hapten exposure. The time point: patch test 3, about 24 weeks after DPC sensitization. The treatment denotes: therapeutic diphenylcyclopropenone sensitization with weekly scalp DPC. TCRdb itself ran the RACE reads through MiXCR, one entry per CDR3 protein. The sample lists about 84,000 distinct CDR3 sequences; 11% were seen once. This specimen consisted of whole blood, obtained in connection with sensitization to the hapten diphenylcyclopropenone (DPC). These receptors came from a woman between 45 and 65 years old with alopecia areata. Some clones in this sample may be carry-over from other donors' samples.

V usage is TRBV5-4 and J usage is TRBJ2-2, with TRBD2 identical over 9 bases. Unmatched junction bases numbered 17, after V lost 4 bases and J lost 7 bases. The CDR3 is 18 residues long. Germline assignment: CDR1 SGHNT and CDR2 YYREEE (reference sequence). The CDR3 sequence is CASSPQGGSGSLNGELFF. Written as DNA, the CDR3 is TGTGCCAGCAGCCCCCAAGGGGGTAGCGGGAGTCTCAACGGGGAGCTGTTTTTT.

The chain is built from TRBV29-1 and TRBJ2-5; 7 bases map to TRBD2. Germline assignment: CDR1 SQVTM and CDR2 ANQGSEA. V lost 6 bases, J lost 3 bases, and 16 bases stayed unmatched. This CDR3 is 16 amino acids long. CDR3 coding DNA: TGCAGCGTATCCGGGTACAAGCGGGGTCGTGAAGAGACCCAGTACTTC. It encodes CSVSGYKRGREETQYF.

In this sample, this clonotype turned up a few times. The V call is TRBV10-2, the J call TRBJ2-3; TRBD2 aligns across 14 bases. The germline CDR1 and CDR2 sequences are WSHSY and SAAADI. The CDR3 contains 18 residues. Losses at the gene ends were 2 bases for V and 1 base for J; bases not matched to a gene: 5. CDR3 loop: CASSEPGLAGVGTDTQYF. The CDR3 DNA reads TGCGCCAGCAGTGAGCCGGGACTAGCGGGAGTCGGCACAGATACGCAGTATTTT.

The chain has TRBV9 and TRBJ2-6; perhaps TRBD2 as D (6 bases). CDR3 length equals 16 residues. Germline-derived CDR1 and CDR2 are SGDLS and YYNGEE. Trimming took off 4 bases at V and 4 bases at J, with 15 bases between the two ends. The CDR3 region is CASSTGGPGGANVLTF. The CDR3 DNA sequence: TGTGCCAGCAGCACTGGAGGGCCGGGAGGGGCCAACGTCCTGACTTTC.

The J gene is TRBJ2-4, the V gene TRBV19, with 7 bases aligning to TRBD1. CDR3 size: 17 residues. Trimming removed 5 bases from V and 0 bases from J; junction bases left unmatched: 10. CDR1 is LNHDA and CDR2 is SQIVND in the germline V gene (reference sequence). CDR3 loop: CASSPETGPLAKNIQYF. In DNA form, the CDR3 reads TGTGCCAGTAGTCCCGAGACAGGGCCCCTAGCCAAAAACATTCAGTACTTC.

Turning to this clonotype: A much larger clone is a single base away; this may be a read error. J is TRBJ2-3 and V is TRBV29-1; 11 bases are a match to TRBD2. CDR3 length: 16 amino acids. Germline CDR1 SQVTM, CDR2 ANQGSEA. CDR3 sequence: CRVASGRTPSTDTQYF. The DNA for the CDR3 is TGCAGGGTTGCTAGCGGGAGGACCCCTAGCACAGATACGCAGTATTTT.

The J gene is TRBJ2-4, the V gene TRBV9; D gene ambiguous. There are 15 residues in the CDR3. Germline V gene data show CDR1 as SGDLS and CDR2 as YYNGEE. V lost 1 base and J lost 3, with 11 bases in between. As DNA, the CDR3 is TGTGCCAGCAGCGTAAGGACGAGATACAAAAACATTCAGTACTTC. Its translation: CASSVRTRYKNIQYF.

This clonotype came up many times. The rearrangement uses TRBV14 and TRBJ1-3; D ambiguous. CDR3 size: 13 residues. The V gene lost 5 bases and the J gene lost 2 bases, with 7 bases spanning the gap. Germline assignment: CDR1 SGHDN and CDR2 FVKESK. The CDR3 DNA reads as TGTGCCAGCAGCTACGATCCTGGAAACACCATATATTTT. It encodes CASSYDPGNTIYF.

The chain has TRBV29-1 and TRBJ2-3, with a tentative D call TRBD1 (6 bases). The V end lost 0 bases, the J end lost 2 bases, and 12 bases lay between the germline ends. The V gene's germline CDR1 is SQVTM and CDR2 ANQGSEA. This CDR3 is 15 amino acids long. The CDR3 here is CSVEEIRGLTDTQYF. DNA of the CDR3: TGCAGCGTTGAAGAAATCAGGGGTCTCACAGATACGCAGTATTTT.

In this sample, this clonotype turned up many times. V is TRBV27 and J is TRBJ1-2; D is ambiguous. There are 14 residues in the CDR3. Germline-derived CDR1 and CDR2 are MNHEY and SMNVEV (reference sequence). The V and J ends lost 7 bases and 3 bases respectively, with 15 bases between them. CDR3 in DNA: TGTGCCAGCAAACCTTTGGGGTTAGACTATGGCTACACCTTC. Residues: CASKPLGLDYGYTF.

This clonotype was detected ten times or more. The chain links TRBV7-9 to TRBJ1-4, with D unclear. The CDR3 covers 16 residues. The germline V and J ends were trimmed by 2 bases and 3 bases, with 13 bases remaining between them. Germline V lookup: CDR1 SEHNR, CDR2 FQNEAQ (reference sequence). The CDR3 DNA reads TGTGCCAGCAGCTTAACACGGCCTGTGGCTAATGAAAAACTGTTTTTT. Translating it yields CASSLTRPVANEKLFF.

This clonotype was seen more than once but under ten times. J is TRBJ2-1 and V is TRBV28; 7 bases are shared with TRBD2. The ends lost 4 bases at V and 8 bases at J; junction bases unmatched: 8. CDR3 size: 14 residues. Germline lookup yields CDR1 MDHEN and CDR2 SYDVKM. CDR3 sequence (DNA): TGTGCCAGCAGTTCTAGGGGAGGGCCCGATGAGCAGTTCTTC. This codes for CASSSRGGPDEQFF.

The chain has TRBV3-1 and TRBJ2-1, with a tentative D call TRBD1 (5 bases). Between the trimmed V and J ends, which lost 8 bases and 4 bases, there was a span of 12 bases. The CDR3 extends over 13 amino acids. Germline V gene data show CDR1 as LGHDT and CDR2 as YNNKEL (reference sequence). In DNA form, the CDR3 reads TGTGCCAGCGGACAACAGGCTTACAATGAGCAGTTCTTC. Amino acid sequence: CASGQQAYNEQFF.

The V gene is TRBV11-1, the J gene TRBJ2-1; TRBD2 aligns across 12 bases. Germline assignment: CDR1 SGHAT and CDR2 FQDESV (reference sequence). CDR3 length equals 15 residues. Trimming cost V 8 bases and J 9 bases; bases outside gene matches: 11. As DNA, the CDR3 is TGTGCCAGCGGCCCATCTAGCGGGAGGGGAGGTGAGCAGTTCTTC. Translating it yields CASGPSSGRGGEQFF.

This clonotype showed up many times. V gene TRBV11-2 combines with J gene TRBJ2-5; perhaps TRBD1 as D (6 bases). V was cut by 3 bases and J by 2 bases, with 13 bases left in between. The CDR3 length is 15 residues. Germline CDR1 reads SGHAT; CDR2 reads FQNNGV. CDR3 coding DNA: TGTGCCAGCAGCTTGTACGGGACACCACAAGAGACCCAGTACTTC. It specifies CASSLYGTPQETQYF.

This clonotype was recorded many times. The rearrangement joins TRBV29-1 to TRBJ2-2; TRBD2 matches at 7 bases. CDR1 is SQVTM and CDR2 is ANQGSEA in the germline V gene. V dropped 7 bases and J dropped 6; count of bases not matched to a gene: 8. The CDR3 totals 13 residues. The CDR3 sequence: CSARGGSAGELFF. CDR3 in DNA: TGCAGCGCCCGGGGCGGGAGCGCCGGGGAGCTGTTTTTT.

The chain has TRBV20-1 and TRBJ2-7, with TRBD1 identical over 7 bases. The CDR3 has 14 amino acids. After removal of 6 bases from V and 7 bases from J, the junction contained 15 bases not matched to a gene. Germline V gene lookup returns CDR1 DFQATT and CDR2 SNEGSKA (reference sequence). CDR3 sequence (DNA): TGCAGTGCGCCTACGGGACAGTTCAGTGGGGAGCAGTACTTC. Protein sequence: CSAPTGQFSGEQYF.

This clonotype has ten or more counts. The chain links TRBV5-1 to TRBJ2-1, with D unresolved. From germline, CDR1 is SGHRS and CDR2 YFSETQ. V lost 0 bases to trimming and J lost 1 base, with 8 bases between them. The CDR3 extends over 15 amino acids. CDR3 loop: CASSLGGFSYNEQFF. DNA for the CDR3: TGCGCCAGCAGCTTGGGTGGTTTTTCCTACAATGAGCAGTTCTTC. Drawing the rest from reference TRBV5-1 and TRBJ2-1, the complete variable domain is KAGVTQTPRYLIKTRGQQVTLSCSPISGHRSVSWYQQTPGQGLQFLFEYFSETQRNKGNFPGRFSGRQFSNSRSEMNVSTLELGDSALYLCASSLGGFSYNEQFFGPGTRLTVL.

This clonotype has at least ten counts. V gene TRBV6-6 combines with J gene TRBJ2-3; 11 bases fit TRBD2. CDR1 is MNHNY and CDR2 is SVGAGI in the germline V gene (reference sequence). The CDR3 extends over 17 amino acids. Unmatched junction bases numbered 9, after V lost 6 bases and J lost 1 base. The CDR3 bases are TGTGCCAGCAGCGGGACTAGCGGCTCCTGGGGCACAGATACGCAGTATTTT. As protein: CASSGTSGSWGTDTQYF.

This clonotype showed up many times. The chain combines TRBV4-2 with TRBJ2-4; a possible D gene is TRBD2 (6 bases). V was cut by 0 bases and J by 1 base, with 16 bases left in between. The CDR3 consists of 18 residues. CDR1 is LGHNA, CDR2 YNFKEQ, per germline. CDR3 residues: CASSQDNGGIGAKNIQYF. The CDR3 coding sequence is TGTGCCAGCAGCCAAGATAATGGAGGGATTGGGGCCAAAAACATTCAGTACTTC.

The chain employs TRBV19 and TRBJ2-2; D is possibly TRBD1 (5 bases). This CDR3 contains 14 residues. The germline V gene encodes CDR1 LNHDA and CDR2 SQIVND (reference sequence). Trimming took 7 bases from V and 1 from J, leaving 10 bases between them. CDR3 DNA: TGTGCCAGTATAGGGGTCCTGAACACCGGGGAGCTGTTTTTT. It translates to CASIGVLNTGELFF.

Remarks on this clonotype: A much larger clone differs by one base, so this may be a read error. V usage is TRBV29-1 and J usage is TRBJ2-1; D perhaps matches TRBD2 (8 bases). This CDR3 comprises 11 residues. The ends were cut back, 8 bases at V and 9 bases at J, with 14 bases in the middle. The germline V gene encodes CDR1 SQVTM and CDR2 ANQGSEA. CDR3 nucleotides: TGCAGCATCGGGAGGGGGCTTGAGCAGTTCTTC. Protein: CSIGRGLEQFF.

This clonotype was detected ten times or more. J is TRBJ2-1 and V is TRBV7-3, with D tentatively TRBD1 or TRBD2 (5 bases each). Trimming pared 2 bases from V and 7 bases from J, leaving 18 bases between. This CDR3 is 16 amino acids long. From germline, CDR1 is SGHTA and CDR2 FQGTGA. The CDR3 is CASSLFGGAGNNEQFF. CDR3 DNA sequence: TGTGCCAGCAGCTTATTTGGGGGAGCAGGAAATAATGAGCAGTTCTTC. Full variable domain (remainder filled in from reference TRBV7-3 and TRBJ2-1): GAGVSQTPSNKVTEKGKYVELRCDPISGHTALYWYRQSLGQGPEFLIYFQGTGAADDSGLPNDRFFAVRPEGSVSTLKIQRTERGDSAVYLCASSLFGGAGNNEQFFGPGTRLTVL.

This clonotype was observed at least ten times. The chain uses TRBV7-9 and TRBJ2-1; TRBD1 aligns across 8 bases. Germline CDR1 SEHNR, CDR2 FQNEAQ (reference sequence). After removal of 4 bases from V and 7 bases from J, the junction contained 3 bases not matched to a gene. CDR3 length: 13 amino acids. The chain's CDR3 is CASSSYRGNEQFF. The CDR3 DNA is TGTGCCAGCAGCTCCTACAGGGGGAATGAGCAGTTCTTC.

The chain couples TRBV5-6 to TRBJ1-1, with a possible D match to TRBD1 (5 bases). The V and J ends lost 0 bases and 4 bases respectively, with 16 bases between them. Looked up from germline, CDR1 is SGHDT and CDR2 is YYEEEE. The CDR3 length is 16 residues. CDR3 sequence reads: CASSLGFWSGLTEAFF. The CDR3 nucleotides are TGTGCCAGCAGCTTGGGGTTCTGGTCGGGGCTCACTGAAGCTTTCTTT.

The chain recombines TRBV9 with TRBJ1-3, with 12 bases lining up with TRBD1. Germline assignment: CDR1 SGDLS and CDR2 YYNGEE. The CDR3 runs to 17 residues. With 2 bases clipped from V and 0 bases from J, the junction kept 3 bases outside the gene matches. Written as DNA, the CDR3 is TGTGCCAGCAGCGTCGGGACAGGGGGCCCCTCTGGAAACACCATATATTTT. It specifies CASSVGTGGPSGNTIYF.

This clonotype showed up many times. The rearrangement uses TRBV20-1 and TRBJ2-3, with D perhaps being TRBD1 or TRBD2 (5 bases each). Germline CDR1 DFQATT, CDR2 SNEGSKA (reference sequence). This CDR3 region has 12 residues. Deletions cut 3 bases from V and 2 bases from J, with 6 bases between. The CDR3 nucleotides are TGCAGTGCTAGGGGGGACACAGATACGCAGTATTTT. Its protein is CSARGDTDTQYF.